These 2 T cell receptor beta chains share one sample of origin, sequenced in a study of blood T cell repertoires in COVID-19. Repertoires were generated with immunoSEQ multiplex PCR, while TCRdb's copy carries only in-frame clones and drops some. The sample contains about 290,000 clones, 70% to 90% of which appear only once. Sequencing input: peripheral blood. The source is a woman in her twenties or thirties with active or convalescent COVID-19.

This clone was detected only once. The gene calls are TRBV11-3 and TRBJ2-1, with a possible D match to TRBD2 (5 bases). Germline CDR1 and CDR2: SGHNT and YENEEA. The germline V and J ends were trimmed by 5 bases and 0 bases, with 14 bases remaining between them. The CDR3 covers 16 residues. DNA for the CDR3: TGTGCCAGCAGCCCCAGGACTTATAGCTCCTACAATGAGCAGTTCTTC. Encoded protein: CASSPRTYSSYNEQFF.

The chain links TRBV9 to TRBJ2-1; D possibly corresponds to TRBD2 (7 bases). From germline, CDR1 is SGDLS and CDR2 YYNGEE. CDR3 size: 18 residues. Between the trimmed V and J ends, which lost 3 bases and 4 bases, there was a span of 23 bases. As DNA, the CDR3 is TGTGCCAGCAGCGGAGGGGGAGGGACTCCGAGGCGATACAATGAGCAGTTCTTC. This encodes CASSGGGGTPRRYNEQFF.